A single sample is the source of the 21 T cell receptor beta chains below, sequenced in a study of CD8+ T cells in alopecia areata. Treatment described: oral pan-JAK inhibitor, 5-10 mg twice daily. TCR sequencing used cDNA made by reverse transcription of extracted RNA. Sequencing was performed with immunoSEQ multiplex PCR; in TCRdb, only in-frame clones are kept and a portion is missing. The profile shows over 70,000 clones, approximately 64% of them singletons. The sample was CD8+ T cells sorted from blood, taken at week 24, from a patient treated with tofacitinib. These receptors were collected from a human donor with alopecia areata.

This clone was detected only a few times. The rearrangement uses TRBV18 and TRBJ2-3, with 9 bases identical to TRBD2. With 3 bases clipped from V and 5 bases from J, the junction kept 6 bases outside the gene matches. Germline V gene sequence: CDR1 KGHSH, CDR2 LQKENI. This CDR3 spans 15 amino acids. The CDR3 here is CASSPSGGSRDTQYF. CDR3 DNA: TGTGCCAGCTCACCGAGCGGGGGGTCCAGAGATACGCAGTATTTT.

This chain links TRBV7-9 with TRBJ2-5, with 8 bases fitting TRBD2. V lost 5 bases to trimming and J lost 5 bases; unmatched junction nucleotides: 10. This CDR3 region has 15 residues. Germline-derived CDR1 and CDR2 are SEHNR and FQNEAQ (reference sequence). CDR3 DNA: TGTGCCAGCAGCCCCGTAAGCGGGGGCCGGGAGACCCAGTACTTC. Its protein is CASSPVSGGRETQYF.

The V gene is TRBV9, the J gene TRBJ2-5; D uncertain. This CDR3 has 14 residues. Germline lookup yields CDR1 SGDLS and CDR2 YYNGEE. Trimming removed 9 bases from V and 1 base from J, with 16 bases in between. In nucleotides, the CDR3 is TGTGCCATCCCACCAGACCCGCCCCAAGAGACCCAGTACTTC. It is translated as CAIPPDPPQETQYF.

This clone was picked up a small number of times. The chain links TRBV6-5 to TRBJ1-5, with D possibly matching TRBD1 (5 bases). The V gene lost 2 bases and the J gene lost 4 bases, with 9 bases spanning the gap. Germline V lookup: CDR1 MNHEY, CDR2 SVGAGI. CDR3 length equals 14 residues. The chain's CDR3 is CASSYGPGNQPQHF. The CDR3 DNA reads as TGTGCCAGCAGTTACGGGCCAGGGAATCAGCCCCAGCATTTT.

This rearrangement joins TRBV5-1 to TRBJ2-7; possibly TRBD1 for D (6 bases). Germline values: CDR1 SGHRS, CDR2 YFSETQ. Trimming removed 0 bases from V and 3 bases from J, with 13 bases in between. The CDR3 consists of 15 residues. CDR3 amino acids: CASSLDRAVGYEQYF. In DNA, the CDR3 is TGCGCCAGCAGCTTGGACAGGGCGGTTGGCTACGAGCAGTACTTC.

V usage is TRBV7-8 and J usage is TRBJ2-5; 8 bases map to TRBD2. With 0 bases clipped from V and 11 bases from J, the junction kept 11 bases outside the gene matches. Germline V gene sequence: CDR1 SGHVS, CDR2 FQNEAQ. CDR3 size: 15 residues. The CDR3 nucleotides read TGTGCCAGCAGCTTAGCCACCCCGTGGACTAGCTTACAGTACTTC. This encodes CASSLATPWTSLQYF.

The CDR3 bases are TGTGCCAGCAGCGCCACTTCTAGCGGGAGATACGAGCAGTACTTC. It encodes CASSATSSGRYEQYF. This rearrangement joins TRBV7-9 to TRBJ2-7; 10 nucleotides align to TRBD2. CDR1 is SEHNR, CDR2 FQNEAQ, per germline (reference sequence). CDR3 size: 15 residues. V shed 5 bases, J shed 4 bases, and the junction held 8 bases outside the gene matches.

The gene calls are TRBV7-8 and TRBJ2-3, with TRBD2 matching over 8 bases. This CDR3 contains 15 residues. CDR1 SGHVS and CDR2 FQNEAQ come from the germline V gene. The junction had 7 bases not matched to a gene; V was cut back by 6 bases and J by 2 bases. The CDR3: CASRKLAAYTDTQYF. In DNA, the CDR3 is TGTGCCAGCAGGAAACTAGCGGCTTACACAGATACGCAGTATTTT.

The J gene is TRBJ1-2, the V gene TRBV9, with a tentative D call TRBD1 (5 bases). Germline V gene data show CDR1 as SGDLS and CDR2 as YYNGEE. Deletions cut 3 bases from V and 5 bases from J, with 8 bases between. The CDR3 extends over 12 amino acids. The chain's CDR3 is CASSGGVYGYTF. DNA for the CDR3: TGTGCCAGCAGCGGAGGGGTTTATGGCTACACCTTC.

The genes are TRBV28 and TRBJ2-1, with D tentatively TRBD1 (6 bases). Trimming removed 7 bases from V and 0 bases from J, with 13 bases in between. From germline, CDR1 is MDHEN and CDR2 SYDVKM. The CDR3 is 15 residues long. This CDR3 is CASIADRSSYNEQFF. The CDR3 bases are TGTGCCAGCATCGCTGACAGGAGCTCCTACAATGAGCAGTTCTTC.

V gene TRBV6-5 combines with J gene TRBJ2-5, with a possible D match to TRBD2 (5 bases). The germline V gene has CDR1 MNHEY and CDR2 SVGAGI. V was cut by 2 bases and J by 2 bases, with 12 bases left in between. This CDR3 is built from 15 residues. The DNA for the CDR3 is TGTGCCAGCAGTTACACATTTGGAGGTCAAGAGACCCAGTACTTC. Translating it yields CASSYTFGGQETQYF.

The genes are TRBV29-1 and TRBJ1-2; tentative D call: TRBD1 (5 bases). Trimming removed 3 bases at V and 0 bases at J, with 8 bases between. Germline-derived CDR1 and CDR2 are SQVTM and ANQGSEA. The CDR3 is 13 amino acids. The CDR3 spells CSVEAGTNYGYTF. CDR3 DNA: TGCAGCGTTGAGGCAGGGACTAACTATGGCTACACCTTC.

This clone appeared a few times. This sequence joins TRBV27 and TRBJ1-2; tentatively, D is TRBD1 (6 bases). Trimming removed 2 bases from V and 2 bases from J, with 9 bases in between. Germline assignment: CDR1 MNHEY and CDR2 SMNVEV (reference sequence). The CDR3 is 14 amino acids. The CDR3 sequence is CASSLGGGNYGYTF. The CDR3 DNA reads as TGTGCCAGCAGTTTAGGAGGGGGGAACTATGGCTACACCTTC.

The J gene is TRBJ2-3, the V gene TRBV6-5; no firm D call. Trimming pared 5 bases from V and 4 bases from J, leaving 10 bases between. Germline V gene sequence: CDR1 MNHEY, CDR2 SVGAGI. The CDR3 sequence is 13 residues long. The CDR3, as DNA: TGTGCCAGCAGTGCCAACAGCGCAGATACGCAGTATTTT. Residues: CASSANSADTQYF.

This CDR3 reads CASGEDTGELFF. CDR3 sequence (DNA): TGTGCCAGCGGGGAGGACACCGGGGAGCTGTTTTTT. The chain is built from TRBV5-4 and TRBJ2-2; D perhaps matches TRBD2 (6 bases). Trimming cost V 7 bases and J 3 bases, with 7 bases left between them. The germline V gene encodes CDR1 SGHNT and CDR2 YYREEE (reference sequence). This CDR3 has 12 residues.

The CDR3 DNA reads TGCGCCAGCAGCTTGGATTCTCTAAATGAGCAGTTCTTC. It translates to CASSLDSLNEQFF. This rearrangement joins TRBV5-1 to TRBJ2-1; D not certain. CDR1 and CDR2 (germline): SGHRS, YFSETQ. The CDR3 extends over 13 amino acids. V lost 0 bases to trimming and J lost 7 bases, with 8 bases between them.

The chain links TRBV5-1 to TRBJ2-5, with TRBD1 matching over 11 bases. CDR3 size: 14 residues. CDR1 is SGHRS and CDR2 is YFSETQ in the germline V gene. After removal of 5 bases from V and 5 bases from J, the junction contained 5 bases not matched to a gene. CDR3 loop: CASRRTGGLETQYF. The CDR3 bases are TGCGCCAGCAGAAGGACAGGGGGCTTGGAGACCCAGTACTTC.

This clone was found once. This sequence joins TRBV7-2 and TRBJ2-7, with 10 nucleotides matching TRBD1. J lost 3 bases, V lost 4 bases, and 0 bases had no gene match. Germline assignment: CDR1 SGHTA and CDR2 FQGNSA. The CDR3 loop spans 13 amino acids. The DNA for the CDR3 is TGTGCCAGCAGCTGGGACAGGGGCTACGAGCAGTACTTC. The encoded protein is CASSWDRGYEQYF.

This clone was counted only a few times. The CDR3 region is CASSFRGEKLFF. CDR3 sequence (DNA): TGTGCCAGCAGCTTCAGAGGGGAAAAACTGTTTTTT. J is TRBJ1-4 and V is TRBV7-3; D unclear. Per germline, CDR1 SGHTA and CDR2 FQGTGA. V lost 3 bases, J lost 8 bases, and 7 bases lay in between. The CDR3 runs 12 residues.

The rearrangement joins TRBV9 to TRBJ2-5, with unresolved D. The germline gives CDR1 SGDLS, CDR2 YYNGEE. Trimming cost V 0 bases and J 0 bases, with 9 bases left between them. The CDR3 sequence is 15 residues long. For the CDR3, the DNA is TGTGCCAGCAGCGTAGTGGGCAGGAACCAAGAGACCCAGTACTTC. The encoded protein is CASSVVGRNQETQYF.

The chain combines TRBV27 with TRBJ2-7, with D perhaps being TRBD1 or TRBD2 (5 bases each). Germline CDR1 reads MNHEY; CDR2 reads SMNVEV (reference sequence). V gave up 6 bases and J gave up 2 bases, with 23 bases separating them. This CDR3 has 17 amino acids. CDR3 sequence (DNA): TGTGCCAGCAGCCCGGGACCCTTATCCTGGGGAACCTACGAGCAGTACTTC. This encodes CASSPGPLSWGTYEQYF.